What follows is one TCR beta chain and its context. The antigen is not known. Trimming left V 1 base short and J 6 bases short, with 9 bases between. Germline assignment: CDR1 SGHVS and CDR2 FQNEAQ. The CDR3 extends over 13 amino acids. The data stem from a study of identifying expanded T cells in peripheral blood. Study results and caveats: Differentially abundant clones: 0.95 to 1.5 between replicates, about 17 at two to three weeks, under 25 at four. Across healthy donors, higher total template counts meant significantly greater approximately 2-week count variance.

The table came from immunoSEQ multiplex PCR; TCRdb's copy has only in-frame clones and leaves some out. This table holds around 120,000 clones, roughly 82% found once. The receptor comes from a person aged 18-70 years in good health. The chain couples TRBV7-8 to TRBJ1-2, with no clear D. Sample: blood. In DNA form, the CDR3 reads TGTGCCAGCAGCTTAGATGGGCAGGATGGCTACACCTTC. It translates to CASSLDGQDGYTF.